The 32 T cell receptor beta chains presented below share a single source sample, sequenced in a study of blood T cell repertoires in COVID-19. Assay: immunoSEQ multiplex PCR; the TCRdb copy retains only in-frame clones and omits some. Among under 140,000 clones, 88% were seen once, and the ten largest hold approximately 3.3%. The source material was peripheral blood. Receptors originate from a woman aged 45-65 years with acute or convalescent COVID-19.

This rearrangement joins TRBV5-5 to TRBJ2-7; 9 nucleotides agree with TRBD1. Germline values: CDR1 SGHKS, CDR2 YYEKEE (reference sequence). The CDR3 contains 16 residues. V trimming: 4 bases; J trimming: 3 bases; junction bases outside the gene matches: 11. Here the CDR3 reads CASSRNQGTGIYEQYF. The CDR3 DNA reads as TGTGCCAGCAGCCGAAATCAAGGGACAGGGATCTACGAGCAGTACTTC.

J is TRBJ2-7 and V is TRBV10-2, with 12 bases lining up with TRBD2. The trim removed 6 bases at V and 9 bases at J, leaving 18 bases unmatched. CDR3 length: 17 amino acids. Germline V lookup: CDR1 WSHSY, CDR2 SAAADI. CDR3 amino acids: CASRTSGGRGGIPVQYF. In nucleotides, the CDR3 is TGCGCCAGCAGGACTAGCGGGGGTCGGGGCGGGATTCCAGTGCAGTACTTC.

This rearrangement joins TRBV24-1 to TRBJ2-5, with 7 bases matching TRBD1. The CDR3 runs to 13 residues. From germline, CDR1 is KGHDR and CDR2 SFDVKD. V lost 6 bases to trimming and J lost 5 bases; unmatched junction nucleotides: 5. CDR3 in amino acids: CATSYRGLETQYF. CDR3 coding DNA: TGTGCCACCAGTTACAGGGGATTGGAGACCCAGTACTTC.

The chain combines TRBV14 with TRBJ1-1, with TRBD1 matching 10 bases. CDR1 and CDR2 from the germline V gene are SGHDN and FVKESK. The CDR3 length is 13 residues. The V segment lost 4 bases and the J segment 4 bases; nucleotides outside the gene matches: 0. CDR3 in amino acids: CASSRQGATEAFF. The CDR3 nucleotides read TGTGCCAGCAGCCGACAGGGGGCCACTGAAGCTTTCTTT.

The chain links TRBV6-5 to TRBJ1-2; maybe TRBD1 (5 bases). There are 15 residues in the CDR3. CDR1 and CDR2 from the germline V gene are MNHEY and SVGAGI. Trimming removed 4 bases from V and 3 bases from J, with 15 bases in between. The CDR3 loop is CASSSPGRVDYGYTF. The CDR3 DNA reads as TGTGCCAGCAGTTCCCCTGGCAGGGTGGACTATGGCTACACCTTC.

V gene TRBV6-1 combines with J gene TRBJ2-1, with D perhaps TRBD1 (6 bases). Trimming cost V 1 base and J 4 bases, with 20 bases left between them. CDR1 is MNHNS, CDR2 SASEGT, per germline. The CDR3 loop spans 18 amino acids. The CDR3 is CASSEVPQQGLAYNEQFF. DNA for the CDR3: TGTGCCAGCAGTGAAGTCCCTCAACAGGGCCTCGCTTACAATGAGCAGTTCTTC.

CDR3 DNA: TGTGCCATCAGTCCCTGGACAGGTCAGGACACAGATACGCAGTATTTT. Its translation is CAISPWTGQDTDTQYF. The chain couples TRBV10-3 to TRBJ2-3; 7 bases are shared with TRBD1. Trimming removed 5 bases from V and 2 bases from J; junction bases left unmatched: 10. The CDR3 covers 16 residues. Germline CDR1 is ENHRY and CDR2 is SYGVKD.

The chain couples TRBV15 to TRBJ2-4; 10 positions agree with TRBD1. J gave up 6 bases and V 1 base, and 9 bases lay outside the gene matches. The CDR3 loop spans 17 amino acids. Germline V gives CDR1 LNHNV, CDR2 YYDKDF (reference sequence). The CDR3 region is CATSRARQGARVNIQYF. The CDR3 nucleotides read TGTGCCACCAGCAGAGCCCGACAGGGGGCGCGGGTAAACATTCAGTACTTC.

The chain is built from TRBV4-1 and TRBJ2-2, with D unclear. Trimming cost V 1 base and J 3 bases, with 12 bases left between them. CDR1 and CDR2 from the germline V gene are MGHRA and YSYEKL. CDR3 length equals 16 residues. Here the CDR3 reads CASSQGKSKDTGELFF. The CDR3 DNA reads TGCGCCAGCAGCCAAGGCAAGTCTAAAGACACCGGGGAGCTGTTTTTT.

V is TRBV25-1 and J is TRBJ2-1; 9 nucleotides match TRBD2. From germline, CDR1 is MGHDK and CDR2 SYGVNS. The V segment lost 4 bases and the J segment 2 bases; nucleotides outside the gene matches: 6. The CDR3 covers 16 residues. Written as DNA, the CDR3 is TGTGCCAGCAGTGTTAGCGGGAGTAGGGCCTACAATGAGCAGTTCTTC. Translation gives CASSVSGSRAYNEQFF.

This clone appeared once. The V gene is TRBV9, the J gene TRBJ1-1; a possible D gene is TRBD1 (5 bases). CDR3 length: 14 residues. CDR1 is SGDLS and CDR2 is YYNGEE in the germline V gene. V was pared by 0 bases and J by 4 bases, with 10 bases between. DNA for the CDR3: TGTGCCAGCAGCGTAGTCCCGGGGGGCACTGAAGCTTTCTTT. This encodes CASSVVPGGTEAFF.

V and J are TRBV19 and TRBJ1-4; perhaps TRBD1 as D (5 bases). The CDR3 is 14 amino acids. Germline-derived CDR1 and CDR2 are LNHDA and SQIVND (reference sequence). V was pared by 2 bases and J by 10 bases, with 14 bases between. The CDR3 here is CASSIRQGSGKLFF. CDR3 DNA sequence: TGTGCCAGTAGTATAAGGCAGGGCTCGGGAAAACTGTTTTTT.

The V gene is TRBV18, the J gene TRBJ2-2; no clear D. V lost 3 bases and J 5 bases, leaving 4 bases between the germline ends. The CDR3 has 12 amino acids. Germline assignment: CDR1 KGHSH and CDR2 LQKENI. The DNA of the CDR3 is TGTGCCAGCTCACCGAGGACCGGGGAGCTGTTTTTT. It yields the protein CASSPRTGELFF.

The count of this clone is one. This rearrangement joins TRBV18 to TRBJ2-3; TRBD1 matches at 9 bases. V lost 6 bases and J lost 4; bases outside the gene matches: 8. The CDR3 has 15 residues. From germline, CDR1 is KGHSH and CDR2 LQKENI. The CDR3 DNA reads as TGTGCCAGCTCGCCAGGGACAGGGAAGGCAGATACGCAGTATTTT. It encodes CASSPGTGKADTQYF.

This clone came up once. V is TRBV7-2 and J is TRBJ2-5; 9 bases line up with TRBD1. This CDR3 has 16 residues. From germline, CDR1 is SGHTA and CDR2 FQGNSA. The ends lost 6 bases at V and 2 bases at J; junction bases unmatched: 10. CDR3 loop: CASSTGTGSGQETQYF. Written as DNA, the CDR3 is TGTGCCAGCAGTACCGGGACAGGGTCGGGACAAGAGACCCAGTACTTC. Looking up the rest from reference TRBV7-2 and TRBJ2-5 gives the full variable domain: GAGVSQSPSNKVTEKGKDVELRCDPISGHTALYWYRQSLGQGLEFLIYFQGNSAPDKSGLPSDRFSAERTGGSVSTLTIQRTQQEDSAVYLCASSTGTGSGQETQYFGPGTRLLVL.

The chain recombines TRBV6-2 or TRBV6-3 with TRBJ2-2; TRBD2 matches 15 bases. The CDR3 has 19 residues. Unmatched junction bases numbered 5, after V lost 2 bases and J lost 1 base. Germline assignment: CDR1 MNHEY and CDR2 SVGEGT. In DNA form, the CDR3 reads TGTGCCAGCAGTTACCTGTGGACTAGCGGGAGGGGGAACACCGGGGAGCTGTTTTTT. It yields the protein CASSYLWTSGRGNTGELFF.

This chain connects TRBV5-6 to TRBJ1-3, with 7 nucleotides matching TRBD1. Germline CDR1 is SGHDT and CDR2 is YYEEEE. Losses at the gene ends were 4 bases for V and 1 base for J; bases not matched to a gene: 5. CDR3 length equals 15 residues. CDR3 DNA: TGTGCCAGCAGCATGAGGGGGCCTTCTGGAAACACCATATATTTT. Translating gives CASSMRGPSGNTIYF. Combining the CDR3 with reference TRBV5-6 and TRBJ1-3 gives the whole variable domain DAGVTQSPTHLIKTRGQQVTLRCSPKSGHDTVSWYQQALGQGPQFIFQYYEEEERQRGNFPDRFSGHQFPNYSSELNVNALLLGDSALYLCASSMRGPSGNTIYFGEGSWLTVV.

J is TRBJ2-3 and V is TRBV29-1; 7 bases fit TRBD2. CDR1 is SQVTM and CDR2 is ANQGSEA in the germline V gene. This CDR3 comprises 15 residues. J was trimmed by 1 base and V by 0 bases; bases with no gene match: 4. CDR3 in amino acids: CSVEEGLAGTDTQYF. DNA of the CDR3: TGCAGCGTTGAAGAAGGTCTAGCGGGCACAGATACGCAGTATTTT.

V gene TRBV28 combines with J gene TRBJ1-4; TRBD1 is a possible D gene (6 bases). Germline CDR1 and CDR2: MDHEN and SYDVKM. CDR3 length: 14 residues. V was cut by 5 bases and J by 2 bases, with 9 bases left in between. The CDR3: CASSTGNTNEKLFF. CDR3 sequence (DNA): TGTGCCAGCAGTACAGGGAATACTAATGAAAAACTGTTTTTT.

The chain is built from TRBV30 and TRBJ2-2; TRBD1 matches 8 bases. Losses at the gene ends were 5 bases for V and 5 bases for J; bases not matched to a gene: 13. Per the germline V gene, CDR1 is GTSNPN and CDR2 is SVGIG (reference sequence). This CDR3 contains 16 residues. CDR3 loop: CAWPIPVGQGTGELFF. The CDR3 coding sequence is TGTGCCTGGCCGATCCCCGTTGGACAGGGAACCGGGGAGCTGTTTTTT. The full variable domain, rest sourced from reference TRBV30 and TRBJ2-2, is SQTIHQWPATLVQPVGSPLSLECTVEGTSNPNLYWYRQAAGRGLQLLFYSVGIGQISSEVPQNLSASRPQDRQFILSSKKLLLSDSGFYLCAWPIPVGQGTGELFFGEGSRLTVL.

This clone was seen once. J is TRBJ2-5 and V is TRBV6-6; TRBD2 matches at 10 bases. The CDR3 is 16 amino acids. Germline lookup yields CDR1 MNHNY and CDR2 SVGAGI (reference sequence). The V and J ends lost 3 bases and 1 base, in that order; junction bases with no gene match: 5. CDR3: CASSYPGLAAQETQYF. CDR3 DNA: TGTGCCAGCAGTTATCCAGGACTAGCGGCCCAAGAGACCCAGTACTTC.

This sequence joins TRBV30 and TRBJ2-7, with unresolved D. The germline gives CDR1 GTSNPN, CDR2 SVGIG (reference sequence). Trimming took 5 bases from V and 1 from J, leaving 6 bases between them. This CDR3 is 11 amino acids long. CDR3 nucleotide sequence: TGTGCCTGGGGCCGTTCCTACGAGCAGTACTTC. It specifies CAWGRSYEQYF.

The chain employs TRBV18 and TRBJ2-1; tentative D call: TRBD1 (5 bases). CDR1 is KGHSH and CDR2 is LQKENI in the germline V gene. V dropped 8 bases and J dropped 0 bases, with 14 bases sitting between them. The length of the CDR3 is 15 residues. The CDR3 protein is CASGYRMSSYNEQFF. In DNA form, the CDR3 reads TGTGCCAGCGGATACAGGATGAGCTCCTACAATGAGCAGTTCTTC.

The CDR3 reads CASGLTWGLSSYNEQFF. The CDR3 region has the DNA TGTGCTAGTGGTTTGACTTGGGGCCTGAGCTCCTACAATGAGCAGTTCTTC. V is TRBV12-5 and J is TRBJ2-1; TRBD1 is a possible D gene (5 bases). Looked up from germline, CDR1 is LGHNT and CDR2 is FRNRAP. The CDR3 sequence is 17 residues long. Trimming took off 2 bases at V and 0 bases at J, with 14 bases between the two ends.

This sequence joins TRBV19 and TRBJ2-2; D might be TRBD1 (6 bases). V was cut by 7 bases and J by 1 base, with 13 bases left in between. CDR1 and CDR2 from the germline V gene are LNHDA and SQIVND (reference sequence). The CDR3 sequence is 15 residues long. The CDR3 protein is CASTLGTLNTGELFF. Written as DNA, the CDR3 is TGTGCCAGTACCCTAGGGACATTGAACACCGGGGAGCTGTTTTTT.

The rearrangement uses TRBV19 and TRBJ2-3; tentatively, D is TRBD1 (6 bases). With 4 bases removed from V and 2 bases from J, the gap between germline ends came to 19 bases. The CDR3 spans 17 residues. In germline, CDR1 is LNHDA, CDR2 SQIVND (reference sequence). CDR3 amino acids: CASSTLPGQSHTDTQYF. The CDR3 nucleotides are TGTGCCAGTAGTACCCTTCCCGGACAGTCTCACACAGATACGCAGTATTTT.

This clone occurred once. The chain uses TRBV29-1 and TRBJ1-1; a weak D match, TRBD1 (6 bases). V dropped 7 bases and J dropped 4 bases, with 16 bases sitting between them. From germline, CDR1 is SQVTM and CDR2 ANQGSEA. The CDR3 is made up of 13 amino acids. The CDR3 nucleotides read TGCAGCGGAAATGTAGGGACACTCACTGAAGCTTTCTTT. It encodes CSGNVGTLTEAFF.

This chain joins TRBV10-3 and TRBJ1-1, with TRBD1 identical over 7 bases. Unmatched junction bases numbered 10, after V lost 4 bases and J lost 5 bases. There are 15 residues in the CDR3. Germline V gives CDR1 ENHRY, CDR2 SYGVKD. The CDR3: CAISGGRQGFTEAFF. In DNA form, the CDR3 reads TGTGCCATCAGTGGGGGGAGACAGGGTTTTACTGAAGCTTTCTTT.

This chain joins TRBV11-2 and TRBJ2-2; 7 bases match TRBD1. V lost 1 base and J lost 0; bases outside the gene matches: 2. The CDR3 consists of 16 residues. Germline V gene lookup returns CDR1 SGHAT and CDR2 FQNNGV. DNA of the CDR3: TGTGCCAGCAGCTTAGGGACAGGCTCGAACACCGGGGAGCTGTTTTTT. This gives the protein CASSLGTGSNTGELFF.

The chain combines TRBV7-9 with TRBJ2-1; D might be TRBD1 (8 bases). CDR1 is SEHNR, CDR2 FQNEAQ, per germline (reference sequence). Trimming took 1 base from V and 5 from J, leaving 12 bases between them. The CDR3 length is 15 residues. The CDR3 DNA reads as TGTGCCAGCAGCTTAGTACAGGGGGGGCACAATGAGCAGTTCTTC. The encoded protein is CASSLVQGGHNEQFF.

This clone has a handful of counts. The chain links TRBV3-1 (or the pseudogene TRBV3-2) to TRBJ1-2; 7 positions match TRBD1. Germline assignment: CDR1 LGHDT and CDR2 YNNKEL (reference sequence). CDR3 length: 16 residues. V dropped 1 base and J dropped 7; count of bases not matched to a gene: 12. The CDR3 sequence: CASSQGVTGYQFGYTF. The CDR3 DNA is TGTGCCAGCAGCCAAGGGGTGACAGGGTATCAGTTTGGCTACACCTTC.

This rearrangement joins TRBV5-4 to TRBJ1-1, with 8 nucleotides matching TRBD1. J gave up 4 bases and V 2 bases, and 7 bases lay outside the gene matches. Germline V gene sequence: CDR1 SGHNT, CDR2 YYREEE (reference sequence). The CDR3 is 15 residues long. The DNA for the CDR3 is TGTGCCAGCAGCTTAGGGACAGGTGACCTCACTGAAGCTTTCTTT. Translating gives CASSLGTGDLTEAFF.